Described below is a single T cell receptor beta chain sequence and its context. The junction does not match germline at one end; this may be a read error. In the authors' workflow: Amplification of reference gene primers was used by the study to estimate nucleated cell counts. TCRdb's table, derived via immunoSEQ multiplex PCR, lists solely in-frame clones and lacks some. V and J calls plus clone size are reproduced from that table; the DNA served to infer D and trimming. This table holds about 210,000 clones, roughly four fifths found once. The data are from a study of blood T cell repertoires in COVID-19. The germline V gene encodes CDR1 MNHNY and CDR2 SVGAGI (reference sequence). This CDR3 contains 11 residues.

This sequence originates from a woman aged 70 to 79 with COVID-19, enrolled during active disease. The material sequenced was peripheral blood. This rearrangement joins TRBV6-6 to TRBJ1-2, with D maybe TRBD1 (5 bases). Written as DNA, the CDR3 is TGCGCGCTCAGGGAGGACTATGGCTACACCTTC. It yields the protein CALREDYGYTF.